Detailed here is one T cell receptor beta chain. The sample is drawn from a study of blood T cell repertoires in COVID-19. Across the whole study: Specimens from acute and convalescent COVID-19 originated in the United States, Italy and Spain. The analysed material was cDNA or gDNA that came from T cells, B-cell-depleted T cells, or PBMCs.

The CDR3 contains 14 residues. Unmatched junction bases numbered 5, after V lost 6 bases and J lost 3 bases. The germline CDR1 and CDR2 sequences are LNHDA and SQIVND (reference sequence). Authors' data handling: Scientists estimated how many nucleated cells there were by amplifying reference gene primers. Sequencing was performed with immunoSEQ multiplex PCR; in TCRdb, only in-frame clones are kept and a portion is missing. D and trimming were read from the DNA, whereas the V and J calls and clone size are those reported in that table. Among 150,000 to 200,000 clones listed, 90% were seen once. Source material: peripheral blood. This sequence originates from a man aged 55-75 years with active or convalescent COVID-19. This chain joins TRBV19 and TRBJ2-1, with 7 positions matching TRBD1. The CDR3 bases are TGTGCCAGTAGACCGACAGGGTTCTACAATGAGCAGTTCTTC. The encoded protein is CASRPTGFYNEQFF.